This T cell receptor (beta chain) was profiled in a study of blood T cell repertoires in COVID-19. J gave up 5 bases and V 4 bases, and 10 bases lay outside the gene matches. CDR3 size: 15 residues. The V gene's germline CDR1 is MDHEN and CDR2 SYDVKM. This table comes from immunoSEQ multiplex PCR, and its TCRdb copy is limited to in-frame clones, with some not included. Of approximately 210,000 clones listed, more than 65% are singletons. This study enrolled people aged about 18 to 100 from 20 to 25 US geographic areas. The clonotype comes from a woman in her forties or fifties with acute COVID-19. This chain links TRBV28 with TRBJ1-2, with 7 bases aligning to TRBD1. The sequencing input was PBMCs or T cells enriched from blood (not recorded which). This CDR3 reads CASSSRQGKGYGYTF. CDR3 sequence (DNA): TGTGCCAGCAGTTCCCGACAGGGTAAAGGGTATGGCTACACCTTC.